These T cell receptor beta chains were read from a single sample in a study of cytomegalovirus exposure and HLA in healthy donors. Assay: immunoSEQ multiplex PCR; the TCRdb copy retains only in-frame clones and omits some. The sample consists of 150,000 or so clones, approximately 80% of them appearing once. Sequencing used PBMCs. The source is a woman between 40 and 55 years old in good health and CMV-seropositive. Both conserved end residues are part of each CDR3. Each record gives: J gene, D gene, V gene, clone size, CDR3 DNA, CDR3 protein. A D gene is named only where the DNA matches it firmly. For some rows the clone size is stated as once, few or many, or as a class when expanded; others skip it.

TRBJ2-4 - TRBV18 - TGTGCCAGCTCACCCCTAGGGGCTAGTAATACCAAAAACATTCAGTACTTC CASSPLGASNTKNIQYF
TRBJ1-2 TRBD1 TRBV29-1 - TGCAGCGTTGAAGGGGAGACAGGGGGCGGTTATGGCTACACCTTC CSVEGETGGGYGYTF
TRBJ2-5 - TRBV11-3 - TGTGCCAGCGCTCGCGGGGAGACCCAGTACTTC CASARGETQYF
TRBJ1-2 - TRBV29-1 - TGCAGCGTTGAAGGTTCGTCCGGGACACTTAACTATGGCTACACCTTC CSVEGSSGTLNYGYTF
TRBJ2-1 - TRBV30 - TGTGCCTGGAGTCGGACACAAACATACAATGAGCAGTTCTTC CAWSRTQTYNEQFF
TRBJ1-2 TRBD1 TRBV19 - TGTGCCAGTAGTTCGGGGACAGACCGCTATGGCTACACCTTC CASSSGTDRYGYTF
TRBJ1-1 TRBD1 TRBV5-4 - TGTGCCAGCAGCTTAGGGACAGGATACATTGAAGCTTTCTTT CASSLGTGYIEAFF
TRBJ2-1 TRBD1 TRBV29-1 medium-sized TGCAGCGTTGACGGCCTGACAGGGAAAACCTACAATGAGCAGTTCTTC CSVDGLTGKTYNEQFF
TRBJ2-3 TRBD2 TRBV7-7 - TGTGCCAGCAGCCCACTCCGGGGGGCCGGGGGGGCAGATACGCAGTATTTT CASSPLRGAGGADTQYF
TRBJ2-7 TRBD1 TRBV2 - TGTGCCAGCAGTGCCTGGGGACAGGGGGCCTACGAGCAGTACTTC CASSAWGQGAYEQYF
TRBJ1-5 TRBD1 TRBV19 - TGTGCCAGTAGTGCGGCGACAGGGGGGAGCAATCAGCCCCAGCATTTT CASSAATGGSNQPQHF
TRBJ2-7 - TRBV6-1 - TGTGCCATCTCTTGGGGTGACAGGATACCCTATGAGCAGTACTTC CAISWGDRIPYEQYF
TRBJ1-2 - TRBV18 - TGTGCCAGCTCACCAAAGGCGTCAGGATATGGCTACACCTTC CASSPKASGYGYTF
TRBJ2-7 - TRBV7-6 - TGTGCCAGCAGCCCCAGCTCCTACGAGCAGTACTTC CASSPSSYEQYF
TRBJ1-2 TRBD1 TRBV19 - TGTGCCAGTAGTATAGGAGGGGGCGCGTCTGGCTACACCTTC CASSIGGGASGYTF
TRBJ2-6 TRBD2 TRBV11-3 few TGTGCCAGCAGCTTTGGGTCACTAGCGGGAGCGGGGGCCAACGTCCTGACTTTC CASSFGSLAGAGANVLTF
TRBJ2-7 TRBD1 TRBV5-4 - TGTGCCAGCAGCTCCCCGACAGGGATCGAGCAGTACTTC CASSSPTGIEQYF